This TCR beta chain was obtained from a study of shared clonotypes between healthy human individuals (TCRdb year 2020). Looking at the study overall: The cohort included three men and a couple of women between 18 and 49 years of age. Libraries were prepared and TCR repertoires were sequenced by different laboratories using diverse techniques, in order to increase sequencing depth and limit assay-specific biases. Between about 0.85 and 8.9 billion PBMCs per donor were obtained by leukapheresis. The study deeply sequenced blood TCR repertoires of five healthy adults to estimate repertoire size and the extent of clonotype sharing between individuals. For each donor, CD4 naive and CD4 memory were each given three plates, CD8 naive was given two plates, and CD8 memory was given one plate.

The CDR3 runs 16 amino acids, cysteine and phenylalanine included. The sequence is cut down to CDR3 DNA, 48 bases in frame from base 1. CDR1 and CDR2, per the germline V gene (reference sequence), are LNHNV and YYDKDF. V is reduced by 5 bases and J by 0 bases, leaving a spacing of 16 bases between them. The donors were healthy, HIV-negative adults who had no recently reported acute infections or vaccinations. Only Caucasian adults living in Nashville, Tennessee, USA were represented among the donors. Magnetic negative selection was used to enrich CD4+ T cells, after which naive cells were positively selected on CD45RA and the negative fraction became the memory subset. After blood collection by leukapheresis, PBMCs were isolated using Ficoll-Histopaque density gradient centrifugation and then cryopreserved in the vapor phase of liquid nitrogen. Analytical flow cytometry was used to check the purity and quantity of each magnetically sorted T cell population. Genomic DNA was isolated from each sorted fraction and quantified by UV absorbance on a Nanodrop 2000c.

For this clone: Its antigen is not yet known. The sample holds no much larger clone one base away, and base qualities are not on file.

Using the deep immunoSEQ assay, multiplex PCR amplified TCR CDR3 regions from genomic DNA. For each cell subset, the extracted genomic DNA was distributed evenly across all wells of several immunoSEQ 96-well plates, and each plate served as one replicate. For sorted subsets, approximately 0.2 ug of genomic DNA, equivalent to 25,000 to 35,000 T cell genomes, went into each replicate PCR. Purified libraries were quantified with a Qubit 3.0 fluorometer, sized on a Bioanalyzer 2100, and re-quantified with the KAPA Library Quantification kit. A separate single-read 150-cycle Illumina NextSeq 550 flow cell was used to sequence each immunoSEQ 96-well plate. The authors' pipeline ran thus. Because the immunoSEQ output held only junctional sequences and lacked quality scores, the filtering could not match the filtering applied to full-length reads. Sequences were annotated with PyIR, a Python wrapper for IgBLAST v1.9, and V/J genes and CDR3 were assigned using IMGT germline references. Reads with weak V/J assignments (E-value above 1e-6), missing CDR3, stop codons, out-of-frame junctions, or ambiguous translated residues were removed. V3J clonotypes were defined as sequences sharing the same inferred V gene, J gene, and CDR3 amino acid sequence. The percentage overlap between two repertoires was calculated by dividing the number of shared unique clonotypes by the size of the smaller repertoire. Richness of each repertoire was evaluated using RTK rarefaction, the Chao1 estimator, and Recon v2.1 estimates of unobserved clonotypes. Generation probabilities for all TCRbeta clonotypes obtained by the gDNA method from several donors were computed using OLGA. In TCRdb, the immuneACCESS table is reduced to in-frame sequences with V and J assigned. These tables do not hold every clone; where another copy was compared, an unresolved V gene accounts for under half, and the others remain unexplained. V and J calls and clone size are as listed in that table; D and trimming were resolved from the DNA. This sample comprises a few million clones, about 92% of them detected only once. The top ten constitute roughly 0.14% of the sample.

Overall study outcomes, separate from this receptor: Based on pairwise subsampling, the degree of clonotype sharing among donors was expected to be affected by sequencing depth. When a few donors were compared, the shared fraction of clonotypes was around 5% for naive CD4, roughly 3.3% for naive CD8, roughly 2.5% for memory CD4, and roughly 0.4% for memory CD8. Compared with non-shared clonotypes, the clonotypes found in all four sorted-subset donors had higher generation probabilities. The small number of donors limited the genetic and exposure-history diversity represented. Naive subsets generally had larger estimated clonotype richness than memory subsets. Even with the large sequencing depth, rarefaction of the sorted-subset datasets indicated that sequencing was incomplete. Sampling was limited to blood, and TCR repertoires in tissue likely differ from TCR repertoires in blood.

Input material: naive CD4+ T cells sorted from blood. According to the study, the label for this sample's cell subset or site signals: CD45RA+ positively selected. This TCR derives from a man aged 18 to 30 in good health. In this chain, TRBV15 is recombined with TRBJ2-5; the D gene assignment is ambiguous. This receptor has the CDR3 CATSPRTAPNQETQYF. The DNA sequence is given as TGTGCCACCAGCCCTCGAACAGCGCCAAACCAAGAGACCCAGTACTTC.